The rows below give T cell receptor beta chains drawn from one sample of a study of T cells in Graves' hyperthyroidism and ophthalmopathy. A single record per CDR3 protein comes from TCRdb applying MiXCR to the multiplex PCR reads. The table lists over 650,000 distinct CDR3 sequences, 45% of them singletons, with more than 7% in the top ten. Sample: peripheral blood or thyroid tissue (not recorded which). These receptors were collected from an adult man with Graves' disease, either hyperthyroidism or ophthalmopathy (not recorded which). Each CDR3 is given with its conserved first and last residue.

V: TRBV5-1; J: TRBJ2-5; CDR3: CASSFRWDTQETQYF
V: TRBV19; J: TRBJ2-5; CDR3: CASSIGQGGGKTQYF
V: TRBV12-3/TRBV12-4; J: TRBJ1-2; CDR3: CASSFSGQGPYGYTF
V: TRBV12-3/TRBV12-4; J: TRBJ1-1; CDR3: CASSLAGGDSEAFF
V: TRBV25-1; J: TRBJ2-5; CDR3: CAWLGDRGRETQYF
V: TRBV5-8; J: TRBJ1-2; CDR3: CATSRLGQANYGYTF
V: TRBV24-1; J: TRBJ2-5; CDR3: CAASEPGGNVGQETQYF
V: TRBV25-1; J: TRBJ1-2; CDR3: CASRTQDYGYTF
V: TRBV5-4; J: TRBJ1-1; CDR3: CASSFGTGAWGTEAFF
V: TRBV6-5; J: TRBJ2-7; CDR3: CASSSGQGVGQYF
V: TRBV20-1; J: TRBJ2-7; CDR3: CSARGAGGSYEQYF
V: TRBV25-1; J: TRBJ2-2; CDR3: CASSKRLAGANTGELFF
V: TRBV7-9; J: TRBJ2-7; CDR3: CASSGQGRREQYF
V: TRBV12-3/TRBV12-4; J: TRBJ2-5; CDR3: CASSFPGQGQTQYF
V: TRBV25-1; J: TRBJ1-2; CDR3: CASSLGTGTSIYGYTF
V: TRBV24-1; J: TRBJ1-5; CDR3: CATSPGQGAWQPQHF
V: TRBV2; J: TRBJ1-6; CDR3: CASSLRASAGANSPLHF
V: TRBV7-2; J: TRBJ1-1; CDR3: CASSLRTGNTEAFF
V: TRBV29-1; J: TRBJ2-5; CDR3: CSVRTGVRETQYF
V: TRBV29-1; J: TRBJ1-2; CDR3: CSVEGQGGARWSGYTF